The 27 T cell receptor beta chains given below trace back to one sample, sequenced in a study of tumor-infiltrating lymphocytes in primary liver carcinoma. A constant-region primer served to make TCR beta cDNA from around 500 ng total RNA. Three nested multiplex PCR rounds, a slightly modified ARM-PCR, produced the libraries for TCR beta. For 10 cycles apiece, the opening two PCR rounds ran with TRBV1-TRBV30 forward primers and a C-beta reverse primer. MiXCR, applied by TCRdb to the multiplex PCR reads, yields one record per CDR3 protein. Among a few hundred thousand distinct CDR3 sequences, around three fifths were seen once, and the ten largest hold about 18%. Germline DNA was also extracted, while the blood RNA originated from unsorted whole blood. The material sequenced was peripheral blood. Every receptor here comes from a young woman with primary liver carcinoma and hepatitis B virus infection.

Of note for this clonotype: Compared with germline, one end of the junction differs, possibly owing to a read error. The chain combines TRBV4-1 with TRBJ2-1; unclear D gene. Germline V gene lookup returns CDR1 MGHRA and CDR2 YSYEKL. The CDR3 sequence is 13 residues long. The CDR3 DNA sequence: TGCGCCAGCAGACAAGATTATTACAATGGGCAGTTCTTC. Residues: CASRQDYYNGQFF.

Only a few counts were recorded for this clonotype. J is TRBJ2-7 and V is TRBV6-1; no clear D. In germline, CDR1 is MNHNS, CDR2 SASEGT. Trimming cost V 2 bases and J 3 bases, with 8 bases left between them. The CDR3 consists of 13 residues. The CDR3 DNA reads as TGTGCCAGCAGTGAACGGAACATCTACGAGCAGTACTTC. Translated, it gives CASSERNIYEQYF.

Comment on this clonotype: This may stem from a read error, because a much larger clone lies one nucleotide away. This chain uses TRBV4-3 with TRBJ2-2, with D perhaps matching TRBD2 (6 bases). V was shortened by 0 bases and J by 7 bases, with 21 bases between the two germline ends. CDR3 length: 18 amino acids. Germline lookup yields CDR1 LGHNA and CDR2 YSLEER. CDR3 amino acids: CASSQDLEWGGVGGELFF. The CDR3 region has the DNA TGCGCCAGCAGCCAAGATCTGGAGTGGGGAGGAGTAGGCGGGGAGCTGTTTTTT.

The rearrangement joins TRBV6-1 to TRBJ2-1; the D is unclear. The germline V and J ends were trimmed by 4 bases and 5 bases, with 15 bases remaining between them. The V gene's germline CDR1 is MNHNS and CDR2 SASEGT. This CDR3 spans 15 amino acids. The CDR3 DNA reads TGTGCCAGCAGTGGGGTCTTACAGAGGCACAATGAGCAGTTCTTC. Translated, it gives CASSGVLQRHNEQFF.

The table lists this clonotype with a few counts. This chain connects TRBV7-9 to TRBJ2-3; D is ambiguous. The CDR3 runs to 13 residues. V gave up 4 bases and J gave up 2 bases, with 7 bases separating them. Germline CDR1 reads SEHNR; CDR2 reads FQNEAQ (reference sequence). CDR3 sequence reads: CASSSDVTDTQYF. The CDR3 coding sequence is TGTGCCAGCAGCTCTGACGTCACAGATACGCAGTATTTT.

The chain carries TRBV12-3 or TRBV12-4 and TRBJ1-4; 7 bases are a match to TRBD1. The CDR3 length is 14 residues. The V segment lost 3 bases and the J segment 7 bases; nucleotides outside the gene matches: 5. CDR3 coding DNA: TGTGCCAGCAGTTTGGCAGGGGGGTCTGAAAAACTGTTTTTT. Translated, it gives CASSLAGGSEKLFF.

This clonotype was found many times. The chain has TRBV29-1 and TRBJ2-1; 12 nucleotides agree with TRBD2. Germline values: CDR1 SQVTM, CDR2 ANQGSEA. V lost 0 bases and J lost 9; bases outside the gene matches: 9. The CDR3 contains 16 residues. The CDR3 DNA reads as TGCAGCGTTGAAGATCCCCGACTAGCGGGAGAATCTGAGCAGTTCTTC. As protein: CSVEDPRLAGESEQFF.

The chain joins TRBV21-1 to TRBJ1-3; no DNA check was done on the table's D call, TRBD1. TRBV21-1 is labeled a pseudogene. The CDR3 has 16 residues. The CDR3 nucleotides are TGTGCCAGCAGCAAAGTAAAAAGGGGGCAGGGTAACACCATATATTTT. Translated: CASSKVKRGQGNTIYF.

This clonotype was counted at least ten times. The chain uses TRBV5-1 and TRBJ2-7; D is unclear. The CDR3 is 15 amino acids. Trimming took off 7 bases at V and 1 base at J, with 18 bases between the two ends. Germline V gene sequence: CDR1 SGHRS, CDR2 YFSETQ. The CDR3 sequence is CASALGQSSSYEQYF. Here the CDR3 DNA reads TGCGCCAGCGCCCTGGGCCAGTCATCGTCCTACGAGCAGTACTTC.

This clonotype has a count of ten or more. The chain employs TRBV4-3 and TRBJ2-1; 10 bases agree with TRBD2. Germline lookup yields CDR1 LGHNA and CDR2 YSLEER. Unmatched junction bases numbered 9, after V lost 1 base and J lost 0 bases. The CDR3 is 19 residues long. CDR3 in DNA: TGCGCCAGCAGCCAAGGCCTTCTAGCGGGAGCGAGCTCCTACAATGAGCAGTTCTTC. It translates to CASSQGLLAGASSYNEQFF.

This clonotype occurred many times. V is TRBV6-6 and J is TRBJ2-7, with TRBD2 matching over 8 bases. Germline V gene sequence: CDR1 MNHNY, CDR2 SVGAGI (reference sequence). Trimming removed 5 bases from V and 12 bases from J; junction bases left unmatched: 6. This CDR3 has 11 amino acids. As DNA, the CDR3 is TGTGCCAGCAGTACAGCGGGAGTTGGGTACTTC. Amino acid sequence: CASSTAGVGYF.

This clonotype was detected a few times. V gene TRBV10-2 combines with J gene TRBJ2-7; tentatively, D is TRBD1 (5 bases). Trimming pared 7 bases from V and 6 bases from J, leaving 16 bases between. Looked up from germline, CDR1 is WSHSY and CDR2 is SAAADI. This CDR3 contains 13 residues. CDR3 in amino acids: CASTAWIRAEQYF. CDR3 coding DNA: TGCGCCAGCACCGCCTGGATCAGGGCCGAGCAGTACTTC.

Details on this clonotype: A read error may account for a junction end that differs from germline. CDR3: CASSLYIAELYF. CDR3 DNA: TGTGCCAGCAGCTTATATATCGCGGAGCTGTATTTT. The genes are TRBV11-2 and TRBJ2-2; D ambiguous. The CDR3 runs to 12 residues. Germline loops: CDR1 SGHAT, CDR2 FQNNGV.

The sample holds a few counts of this clonotype. The chain carries TRBV7-9 and TRBJ2-3; D is undetermined. The germline V and J ends were trimmed by 5 bases and 5 bases, with 17 bases remaining between them. Germline V gene data show CDR1 as SEHNR and CDR2 as FQNEAQ (reference sequence). This CDR3 is 15 amino acids long. The chain's CDR3 is CASSPNLARIDTQYF. CDR3 DNA: TGTGCCAGCAGCCCCAACTTGGCGCGGATAGATACGCAGTATTTT.

The chain employs TRBV11-2 and TRBJ2-7; 9 bases are shared with TRBD1. Germline CDR1 and CDR2: SGHAT and FQNNGV. V shed 7 bases and J 7 bases; nucleotides not matched to a gene: 8. The CDR3 loop spans 13 amino acids. The DNA of the CDR3 is TGTGCCAGCAACTTCGGGACAGGGTATGAGCAGTACTTC. Amino acid sequence: CASNFGTGYEQYF.

This clonotype has at least ten counts. V usage is TRBV6-2 or TRBV6-3 and J usage is TRBJ2-1; D call uncertain. CDR1 and CDR2 from the germline V gene are MNHEY and SVGEGT. This CDR3 has 11 residues. The ends were cut back, 2 bases at V and 7 bases at J, with 3 bases in the middle. CDR3 residues: CASSYRNEQFF. The CDR3 DNA is TGTGCCAGCAGTTACCGAAATGAGCAGTTCTTC.

The chain combines TRBV7-9 with TRBJ2-5; maybe TRBD2 (5 bases). Per the germline V gene, CDR1 is SEHNR and CDR2 is FQNEAQ (reference sequence). This CDR3 has 13 residues. V lost 11 bases, J lost 5 bases, and 18 bases lay in between. CDR3 nucleotide sequence: TGTGCCCTCGGGTCGGGGTACGATGAGACCCAGTACTTC. Translating it yields CALGSGYDETQYF. The full variable domain, rest sourced from reference TRBV7-9 and TRBJ2-5, is DTGVSQNPRHKITKRGQNVTFRCDPISEHNRLYWYRQTLGQGPEFLTYFQNEAQLEKSRLLSDRFSAERPKGSFSTLEIQRTEQGDSAMYLCALGSGYDETQYFGPGTRLLVL.

In its sample, this clonotype was seen many times. The chain carries TRBV29-1 and TRBJ2-5; 9 bases map to TRBD2. V trimming: 3 bases; J trimming: 6 bases; junction bases outside the gene matches: 11. CDR3 length equals 15 residues. In germline, CDR1 is SQVTM, CDR2 ANQGSEA. Written as DNA, the CDR3 is TGCAGCGTTGATCGGGCTAGCGGGAACGGGAAGACCCAGTACTTC. Translation gives CSVDRASGNGKTQYF. Using reference TRBV29-1 and TRBJ2-5 for the parts outside the CDR3, the full variable domain is SAVISQKPSRDICQRGTSLTIQCQVDSQVTMMFWYRQQPGQSLTLIATANQGSEATYESGFVIDKFPISRPNLTFSTLTVSNMSPEDSSIYLCSVDRASGNGKTQYFGPGTRLLVL.

The table lists this clonotype with a few counts. The rearrangement links TRBV12-3 or TRBV12-4 to TRBJ2-1; TRBD2 aligns across 13 bases. CDR3 length equals 11 residues. V shed 10 bases and J 15 bases; nucleotides not matched to a gene: 6. CDR3: CAILTSGRWFF. DNA of the CDR3: TGTGCCATCCTGACTAGCGGGAGGTGGTTCTTC.

This clonotype came up a few times. Without the conserved terminal phenylalanine or tryptophan, this CDR3 likely stems from a read error. The DNA is omitted, as the CDR3 cannot be located on it reliably, and the CDR3 follows TCRdb's listing. CDR3 in amino acids: CASSYFRDQRYL. J is TRBJ1-1 and V is TRBV28. Counting both end residues, the CDR3 totals 12 amino acids. Germline CDR1 and CDR2: MDHEN and SYDVKM.

As regards this clonotype: One junction end does not reproduce the germline sequence, and a read error may be involved. This rearrangement joins TRBV11-1 to TRBJ2-1; the match to TRBD2 covers 9 bases. The CDR3 runs 13 residues. The germline V gene encodes CDR1 SGHAT and CDR2 FQDESV (reference sequence). The chain's CDR3 is CASRLGTSNKQFF. CDR3 nucleotide sequence: TGTGCCAGCAGATTGGGGACTAGCAATAAGCAGTTCTTC.

Points on this clonotype: A junction end diverges from the germline sequence, so it may reflect a read error. This chain joins TRBV6-6 and TRBJ2-5; TRBD2 might be the D (7 bases). CDR1 is MNHNY and CDR2 is SVGAGI in the germline V gene (reference sequence). The CDR3 covers 14 residues. The chain's CDR3 is CASRRGLGGETQHF. In nucleotides, the CDR3 is TGTGCCAGCAGACGCGGACTAGGGGGGGAGACCCAGCACTTC.

At least ten counts were recorded for this clonotype. The V call is TRBV11-2, the J call TRBJ2-2; D remains unclear. Germline V gene sequence: CDR1 SGHAT, CDR2 FQNNGV. V shed 5 bases and J shed 6 bases, with 19 bases lying between them. This CDR3 contains 16 residues. This CDR3 reads CASSRTPRLESGELFF. The DNA for the CDR3 is TGTGCCAGCAGCCGTACCCCACGGCTAGAGTCCGGGGAGCTGTTTTTT.

A word on this clonotype: Relative to the germline gene, one junction end is altered; a read error may explain this. V is TRBV5-6 and J is TRBJ2-6; TRBD1 matches at 9 bases. CDR1 and CDR2 (germline): SGHDT, YYEEEE. The CDR3 length is 21 residues. CDR3 sequence (DNA): TGTGCCAGCAGCTTGAACTTCGGGGACAGGGCGCTACCCTCTGGGGCCGACGTCCTGACTTTC. Encoded protein: CASSLNFGDRALPSGADVLTF.

This clonotype was seen just once. A read error may explain this, as a much larger clone is one base away. The CDR3 spells CVSSSWTTEAFF. DNA for the CDR3: TGTGTCAGCAGCTCATGGACAACTGAAGCTTTCTTT. The genes are TRBV4-2 and TRBJ1-1; D perhaps matches TRBD1 (5 bases). The CDR3 has 12 residues. Germline lookup yields CDR1 LGHNA and CDR2 YNFKEQ.

The table lists this clonotype with many counts. V is TRBV29-1 and J is TRBJ2-7; maybe TRBD2 (7 bases). Germline V CDR1 and CDR2: SQVTM, ANQGSEA. The CDR3 loop spans 13 amino acids. The V end lost 0 bases, the J end lost 6 bases, and 12 bases lay between the germline ends. CDR3 coding DNA: TGCAGCGTTGAAGATGACGGGGGGCGCGAGCAGTACTTC. Protein: CSVEDDGGREQYF.

Points on this clonotype: Sequence at one end of the junction differs from germline and may be a read error. This chain uses TRBV4-2 with TRBJ2-3; the match to TRBD2 covers 14 bases. CDR3 length: 18 residues. Germline loops: CDR1 LGHNA, CDR2 YNFKEQ. The DNA of the CDR3 is TGTGCCAGCAGCCAGGACAGGGGACTAGCGGGAGCCACAGATACGCAGTTTTTT. Protein sequence: CASSQDRGLAGATDTQFF.